One and the same sample provided the 30 T cell receptor beta chains below, sequenced in a study of cytomegalovirus exposure and HLA in healthy donors. Primers: 60 Vbeta forward and 13 Jbeta reverse. Repertoires were generated with immunoSEQ multiplex PCR, while TCRdb's copy carries only in-frame clones and drops some. Of over 90,000 clones in the sample, more than 65% were seen once. The sample taken for sequencing was PBMCs. The receptors originated from a young woman in good health and CMV-seropositive.

This clone was found a few times. The chain joins TRBV30 to TRBJ2-2; D remains unclear. The germline CDR1 and CDR2 sequences are GTSNPN and SVGIG (reference sequence). This CDR3 has 16 residues. V dropped 2 bases and J dropped 4 bases, with 17 bases sitting between them. CDR3 in DNA: TGTGCCTGGAGTCCCAGACTTCTATCAAGCACCGGGGAGCTGTTTTTT. Protein sequence: CAWSPRLLSSTGELFF.

Only a few counts were recorded for this clone. The CDR3 nucleotides read TGTGCCCGGAAGACAGGGAATGAAAAACTGTTTTTT. It codes for CARKTGNEKLFF. J is TRBJ1-4 and V is TRBV6-7, with TRBD1 matching 7 bases. TRBV6-7 is an ORF, and what it does is uncertain. This CDR3 is 12 amino acids long. V dropped 11 bases and J dropped 5; count of bases not matched to a gene: 5.

This clone was detected a few times. For the CDR3, the DNA is TGTGCCAGCAGGATGGGAGCGGGCGAGACCTACGAGCAGTACTTC. As protein: CASRMGAGETYEQYF. V and J are TRBV2 and TRBJ2-7; TRBD2 is a possible D gene (6 bases). The germline V and J ends were trimmed by 6 bases and 2 bases, with 17 bases remaining between them. The CDR3 contains 15 residues. Germline assignment: CDR1 SNHLY and CDR2 FYNNEI.

DNA for the CDR3: TGTGCCATCAGTGACGAGGGGGCCTATAATTCACCCCTCCACTTT. Translation: CAISDEGAYNSPLHF. The chain employs TRBV10-3 and TRBJ1-6; possible D gene TRBD1, 6 bases. V shed 3 bases and J shed 2 bases, with 8 bases lying between them. The germline gives CDR1 ENHRY, CDR2 SYGVKD. The CDR3 extends over 15 amino acids.

A few counts support this clone. This sequence joins TRBV5-4 and TRBJ2-1; TRBD2 aligns across 14 bases. The J segment lost 5 bases and the V segment lost 2 bases, leaving 6 bases of the junction unmatched. Germline lookup yields CDR1 SGHNT and CDR2 YYREEE (reference sequence). The CDR3 length is 17 residues. CDR3 sequence: CASSLPGLAGVDNEQFF. CDR3 DNA sequence: TGTGCCAGCAGCTTACCGGGACTAGCGGGGGTTGACAATGAGCAGTTCTTC.

The V call is TRBV30, the J call TRBJ2-7, with a possible D match to TRBD2 (6 bases). V dropped 3 bases and J dropped 3 bases, with 9 bases sitting between them. CDR1 and CDR2 (germline): GTSNPN, SVGIG (reference sequence). The CDR3 consists of 12 residues. Here the CDR3 DNA reads TGTGCCTGGAGCGCCGGGAGCTACGAGCAGTACTTC. Encoded protein: CAWSAGSYEQYF.

The CDR3 loop reads CASSTLDRGRLDTEAFF. In nucleotides, the CDR3 is TGTGCCAGCAGCACCCTGGACAGGGGGCGCCTCGACACTGAAGCTTTCTTT. This chain joins TRBV28 and TRBJ1-1; 11 bases line up with TRBD1. CDR1 is MDHEN, CDR2 SYDVKM, per germline. The CDR3 length is 17 residues. V was pared by 6 bases and J by 3 bases, with 12 bases of the junction left unmatched.

The rearrangement joins TRBV29-1 to TRBJ1-6, with a weak D call TRBD1 (5 bases). The CDR3 has 13 amino acids. The germline V and J ends were trimmed by 4 bases and 8 bases, with 12 bases remaining between them. Germline lookup yields CDR1 SQVTM and CDR2 ANQGSEA. The DNA for the CDR3 is TGCAGCGTTGGTTGGGGGGACGATTCACCCCTCCACTTT. Protein product: CSVGWGDDSPLHF. The variable domain in full, with the rest retrieved from reference TRBV29-1 and TRBJ1-6, is SAVISQKPSRDICQRGTSLTIQCQVDSQVTMMFWYRQQPGQSLTLIATANQGSEATYESGFVIDKFPISRPNLTFSTLTVSNMSPEDSSIYLCSVGWGDDSPLHFGNGTRLTVT.

The V call is TRBV11-2, the J call TRBJ1-1; TRBD1 might be the D (6 bases). Germline V gives CDR1 SGHAT, CDR2 FQNNGV. V gave up 7 bases and J gave up 1 base, with 10 bases separating them. This CDR3 spans 13 amino acids. The CDR3 region is CASTQTGNTEAFF. The CDR3 nucleotides read TGTGCCAGCACCCAGACAGGGAACACTGAAGCTTTCTTT.

This chain joins TRBV4-1 and TRBJ2-7; TRBD1 is a possible D gene (5 bases). V was clipped by 4 bases and J by 0 bases, with 10 bases between them. CDR3 length: 14 amino acids. Looked up from germline, CDR1 is MGHRA and CDR2 is YSYEKL. CDR3 amino acids: CASSRDSYSYEQYF. The CDR3, as DNA: TGCGCCAGCAGCCGTGACAGCTACTCCTACGAGCAGTACTTC.

This clone was observed a single time. This chain links TRBV27 with TRBJ2-7; 9 positions match TRBD1. This CDR3 comprises 14 residues. Germline trimming cut 5 bases from V and 0 bases from J; bases unmatched to any gene: 2. CDR1 is MNHEY and CDR2 is SMNVEV in the germline V gene (reference sequence). The CDR3 region has the DNA TGTGCCAGCAGTCACAGGGGGCCCTCCTACGAGCAGTACTTC. It encodes CASSHRGPSYEQYF.

The chain carries TRBV14 and TRBJ1-1; D call uncertain. V lost 4 bases and J 0 bases, leaving 12 bases between the germline ends. Germline V lookup: CDR1 SGHDN, CDR2 FVKESK. CDR3 length: 15 residues. The CDR3 DNA sequence: TGTGCCAGCAGCCGACGGGTTTACATGAACACTGAAGCTTTCTTT. Its translation is CASSRRVYMNTEAFF.

The genes are TRBV28 and TRBJ2-1, with D possibly matching TRBD2 (5 bases). Deletions cut 3 bases from V and 4 bases from J, with 22 bases between. The CDR3 length is 18 residues. Germline-derived CDR1 and CDR2 are MDHEN and SYDVKM. CDR3 sequence: CASSFSPSLYDYYNEQFF. CDR3 bases: TGTGCCAGCAGTTTTTCCCCGTCTCTCTATGACTATTACAATGAGCAGTTCTTC.

The V call is TRBV27, the J call TRBJ1-5; possibly TRBD1 for D (6 bases). Germline values: CDR1 MNHEY, CDR2 SMNVEV (reference sequence). V lost 1 base to trimming and J lost 4 bases, with 14 bases between them. The CDR3 totals 16 residues. CDR3 protein: CASSLWGGANNQPQHF. Here the CDR3 DNA reads TGTGCCAGCAGTTTATGGGGGGGCGCGAATAATCAGCCCCAGCATTTT.

This clone turned up a few times. The V gene is TRBV21-1, the J gene TRBJ2-5; the table's D gene call, TRBD1, was not cross checked with the DNA. TRBV21-1 is designated a pseudogene. This CDR3 is built from 14 residues. This CDR3 reads CASPPETGKETQYF. CDR3 DNA: TGTGCCAGTCCGCCCGAAACAGGGAAGGAGACCCAGTACTTC.

The chain uses TRBV11-2 and TRBJ1-2; possibly TRBD1 for D (5 bases). From germline, CDR1 is SGHAT and CDR2 FQNNGV. The CDR3 length is 13 residues. The germline V and J ends were trimmed by 0 bases and 8 bases, with 10 bases remaining between them. In DNA form, the CDR3 reads TGTGCCAGCAGCTTAGATCGCGGGGCGGGCTACACCTTC. Its translation: CASSLDRGAGYTF. Variable domain in full (rest from reference TRBV11-2 and TRBJ1-2): EAGVAQSPRYKIIEKRQSVAFWCNPISGHATLYWYQQILGQGPKLLIQFQNNGVVDDSQLPKDRFSAERLKGVDSTLKIQPAKLEDSAVYLCASSLDRGAGYTFGSGTRLTVV.

The chain employs TRBV5-1 and TRBJ2-7, with 7 nucleotides matching TRBD1. Germline assignment: CDR1 SGHRS and CDR2 YFSETQ. CDR3 size: 14 residues. The trim removed 8 bases at V and 6 bases at J, leaving 14 bases unmatched. The CDR3 spells CASRVGGQPSEQYF. Here the CDR3 DNA reads TGCGCCAGTAGAGTAGGGGGACAGCCCAGCGAGCAGTACTTC.

The V and J genes are TRBV5-1 and TRBJ2-2; 9 positions agree with TRBD2. V trimming: 0 bases; J trimming: 4 bases; junction bases outside the gene matches: 1. CDR1 SGHRS and CDR2 YFSETQ come from the germline V gene. CDR3 length equals 15 residues. CDR3 sequence (DNA): TGCGCCAGCAGCTTGGCAGCGGGAGGCACCGGGGAGCTGTTTTTT. Residues: CASSLAAGGTGELFF.

The rearrangement uses TRBV5-4 and TRBJ1-1; 7 bases are a match to TRBD1. This CDR3 is 13 amino acids long. Germline V CDR1 and CDR2: SGHNT, YYREEE (reference sequence). The V segment lost 5 bases and the J segment 6 bases; nucleotides outside the gene matches: 7. CDR3 in DNA: TGTGCCAGCAGGACTCAGGGGGTCCCTGAAGCTTTCTTT. It encodes CASRTQGVPEAFF.

The chain recombines TRBV28 with TRBJ2-4; TRBD2 aligns across 8 bases. J was trimmed by 6 bases and V by 3 bases; bases with no gene match: 16. Germline V gene data show CDR1 as MDHEN and CDR2 as SYDVKM. The CDR3 is 18 residues long. The CDR3 reads CASSLPRRRGAGGNIQYF. In DNA form, the CDR3 reads TGTGCCAGCAGTTTGCCTCGACGGAGGGGGGCGGGGGGAAACATTCAGTACTTC. Combining the CDR3 with reference TRBV28 and TRBJ2-4 gives the whole variable domain DVKVTQSSRYLVKRTGEKVFLECVQDMDHENMFWYRQDPGLGLRLIYFSYDVKMKEKGDIPEGYSVSREKKERFSLILESASTNQTSMYLCASSLPRRRGAGGNIQYFGAGTRLSVL.

This chain connects TRBV7-2 to TRBJ2-7; weak D call: TRBD2 (6 bases). This CDR3 comprises 14 residues. The germline CDR1 and CDR2 sequences are SGHTA and FQGNSA. The germline V and J ends were trimmed by 2 bases and 3 bases, with 11 bases remaining between them. The CDR3 loop is CASSLRRDYYEQYF. The CDR3 nucleotides read TGTGCCAGCAGCTTACGGCGGGATTACTACGAGCAGTACTTC.

The gene calls are TRBV27 and TRBJ2-3, with 9 bases that match TRBD2. Trimming took 4 bases from V and 2 from J; bases not matched to a gene: 7. The V gene's germline CDR1 is MNHEY and CDR2 SMNVEV (reference sequence). This CDR3 is built from 16 residues. CDR3 region: CASSYLTSGPTDTQYF. The CDR3 region has the DNA TGTGCCAGCAGTTACTTGACTAGCGGACCCACAGATACGCAGTATTTT.

A few counts support this clone. The rearrangement joins TRBV6-1 to TRBJ1-2; tentative D call: TRBD1 (5 bases). CDR1 and CDR2 from the germline V gene are MNHNS and SASEGT. The CDR3 is made up of 14 amino acids. The germline V and J ends were trimmed by 6 bases and 4 bases, with 15 bases remaining between them. The CDR3 DNA reads TGTGCCAGCAGCCAGACCGGGAGGGGCTATGGCTACACCTTC. Its translation: CASSQTGRGYGYTF.

The chain uses TRBV6-5 and TRBJ1-3, with 7 nucleotides matching TRBD1. The CDR3 sequence is 14 residues long. Trimming cost V 7 bases and J 0 bases; bases outside gene matches: 3. CDR1 and CDR2 (germline): MNHEY, SVGAGI. CDR3 bases: TGTGCCAGCAACGACAGGGACTCTGGAAACACCATATATTTT. Its protein is CASNDRDSGNTIYF.

In nucleotides, the CDR3 is TGTGCCAGTAGTATACAAGGGGACAATCAGCCCCAGCATTTT. Translating gives CASSIQGDNQPQHF. The J gene is TRBJ1-5, the V gene TRBV19; tentative D call: TRBD1 (5 bases). Germline values: CDR1 LNHDA, CDR2 SQIVND (reference sequence). The CDR3 totals 14 residues. Trimming took off 2 bases at V and 3 bases at J, with 8 bases between the two ends.

This clone occurred a few times. The V and J genes are TRBV29-1 and TRBJ2-4, with 9 bases matching TRBD1. There are 17 residues in the CDR3. Looked up from germline, CDR1 is SQVTM and CDR2 is ANQGSEA. The V gene end was trimmed by 4 bases and the J gene end by 1 base; junction bases not matched to a gene: 11. The CDR3 bases are TGCAGCGTTGCACCGGGACAGGGTTTCGAGGCCAAAAACATTCAGTACTTC. Amino acid sequence: CSVAPGQGFEAKNIQYF.

The chain carries TRBV28 and TRBJ1-2; D call uncertain. The CDR3 sequence is 13 residues long. Trimming took 5 bases from V and 7 from J, leaving 14 bases between them. The V gene's germline CDR1 is MDHEN and CDR2 SYDVKM. CDR3 in DNA: TGTGCCAGCAGTCCAATTCTCCGGGGTGGCTACACCTTC. It translates to CASSPILRGGYTF.

The chain employs TRBV28 and TRBJ1-1; 7 bases match TRBD1. The CDR3 is made up of 14 amino acids. The J segment lost 0 bases and the V segment lost 8 bases, leaving 6 bases of the junction unmatched. CDR1 and CDR2 (germline): MDHEN, SYDVKM. CDR3 DNA sequence: TGTGCCAGCCTCGTGGACAGGATGAACACTGAAGCTTTCTTT. It yields the protein CASLVDRMNTEAFF.

The rearrangement links TRBV5-6 to TRBJ2-1, with TRBD1 as a possible D gene (7 bases). The CDR3 totals 16 residues. Between the trimmed V and J ends, which lost 0 bases and 3 bases, there was a span of 13 bases. Per germline, CDR1 SGHDT and CDR2 YYEEEE. Here the CDR3 reads CASSLDGGGYYNEQFF. In DNA, the CDR3 is TGTGCCAGCAGCTTGGATGGAGGGGGCTACTACAATGAGCAGTTCTTC.

J is TRBJ2-3 and V is TRBV27; TRBD2 matches at 8 bases. With V trimmed by 2 bases and J by 7 bases, 2 bases remained unmatched. The V gene's germline CDR1 is MNHEY and CDR2 SMNVEV (reference sequence). This CDR3 comprises 13 residues. The CDR3 sequence is CASSLERGNTQYF. The CDR3, as DNA: TGTGCCAGCAGTTTAGAGCGGGGGAATACGCAGTATTTT.